Here is one TCR beta chain with its context. No antigen is known for it. The input lacks base qualities; no much larger clone sits a single base away. Using the deep immunoSEQ assay, multiplex PCR amplified TCR CDR3 regions from genomic DNA. Genomic DNA extracted from each cell subset was distributed evenly over all wells of several immunoSEQ 96-well plates, and each plate served as one replicate. For sorted subsets, approximately 200 ng of genomic DNA, equivalent to around 31,000 T cell genomes, went into each replicate PCR. The purified libraries were quantified using a Qubit 3.0 fluorometer, sized with a Bioanalyzer 2100, and then quantified again using the KAPA Library Quantification kit. Every immunoSEQ 96-well plate was sequenced on a separate single-read 150-cycle Illumina NextSeq 550 flow cell. Under the source paper's analysis protocol: Because the immunoSEQ output held only junctional sequences and lacked quality scores, the filtering could not match the filtering applied to full-length reads. To assign V/J genes and CDR3, sequences were annotated against IMGT germline references using PyIR, a Python wrapper for IgBLAST v1.9. Any read was removed if the V/J assignment was weak (E-value above 1e-6), the CDR3 was missing, or the read contained stop codons, out-of-frame junctions, or ambiguous translated residues. V3J clonotypes were defined as sequences sharing the same inferred V gene, J gene, and CDR3 amino acid sequence. The percentage overlap between two repertoires was calculated by dividing the number of shared unique clonotypes by the size of the smaller repertoire. Richness of each repertoire was evaluated using RTK rarefaction, the Chao1 estimator, and Recon v2.1 estimates of unobserved clonotypes. OLGA was used to compute generation probabilities for all TCRbeta clonotypes that the gDNA method yielded from a few donors. What TCRdb holds here is the immuneACCESS table cut down to in-frame rearrangements. Part of the clones is not present; checked against another copy, under half of the missing clones reflect an unresolved V gene, and the others are unexplained. From that table come the V and J calls and clone size; the DNA was used to work out D and trimming. This sample is represented by about 2.3 million clones; more than 80% of them were singletons. The ten largest clones capture 0.35% to 0.5% of the sample.

Healthy HIV-negative adults with no recently reported acute infections or vaccinations were included as donors. Every donor was a Caucasian adult living in Nashville, Tennessee, USA. CD4+ T cells were enriched through magnetic negative selection, after which naive cells were positively selected on CD45RA and the remaining negative fraction served as the memory subset. Blood was obtained by leukapheresis, after which PBMCs were separated by Ficoll-Histopaque density gradient centrifugation and cryopreserved in liquid nitrogen vapor phase. Analytical flow cytometry was used to check the purity and quantity of every magnetically sorted T cell population. Genomic DNA was isolated from each sorted fraction and quantified by UV absorbance on a Nanodrop 2000c. The data were taken from a study of shared clonotypes between healthy human individuals (TCRdb year 2020). For the wider study: The cohort comprised a couple of women and three men aged 18 to 49 years. Per donor, three plates each were used for CD4 naive and CD4 memory, two for CD8 naive, and one for CD8 memory. Per donor, leukapheresis produced somewhere between about 0.8 and 9 billion PBMCs. The study deeply sequenced blood TCR repertoires of five healthy adults to estimate repertoire size and the extent of clonotype sharing between individuals. To increase sequencing depth and limit assay-specific biases, TCR repertoire library preparation and sequencing were carried out by different laboratories using diverse techniques.

Its CDR3 holds 14 amino acids, cysteine through phenylalanine. CDR3 DNA only is kept here, 42 bases in frame from base 1. The germline V gene supplies CDR1 SNHLY and CDR2 FYNNEI. Trimming takes 5 bases from V and 1 base from J, and the germline ends sit 12 bases apart. General study outcomes and caveats: Clonotypes shared by all four sorted-subset donors showed higher generation probabilities than non-shared clonotypes. Pairwise subsampling led to the expectation that sequencing depth would affect the degree of clonotype sharing among donors. Because the study included only a small number of donors, the genetic and exposure-history diversity represented was limited. Sharing across several donors was observed for approximately 4.6% of naive CD4, over 3% of naive CD8, roughly 2.4% of memory CD4, and less than 0.45% of memory CD8 clonotypes. Naive subsets generally had larger estimated clonotype richness than memory subsets did. Even with the large sequencing depth, rarefaction of the sorted-subset datasets indicated that sequencing was incomplete. Sampling was restricted to blood, and TCR repertoires in tissue are likely to differ from TCR repertoires in blood.

Sequenced sample: naive CD4+ T cells from PBMCs. In the paper's terms, the cell subset or site label means: CD45RA+ positively selected. The TCR was taken from a man in his late teens or twenties in good health. Some clones in this sample may be carry-over from other donors' samples. The chain is assembled from TRBV2 and TRBJ2-7; the D region possibly corresponds to TRBD2 (6 bases align). The nucleotide sequence reads TGTGCCAGCAGTCCTTACGGGGGTTCCTACGAGCAGTACTTC. It encodes CASSPYGGSYEQYF.